The rows below give T cell receptor beta chains drawn from one sample of a study of post-analysis software for immune sequencing data. TCRdb called the PCR reads again in MiXCR, with one record for every CDR3 protein. Of 650,000 to 850,000 distinct CDR3 sequences listed, about half were seen once; the top ten hold 4.9%. Source material: blood. These receptors originate from a girl under 18 with multiple sclerosis. The CDR3 runs from the conserved cysteine through the conserved F or W. Fields, in order: V gene, D gene, CDR3 length, J gene, clone size, CDR3 protein, CDR3 DNA. A D gene is named only where the DNA matches it firmly. Clone size is not always given. Where it is, it says once, few, many or a class for expanded clones.

TRBV6-5	TRBD1	15	TRBJ1-5	.	CASSPRGQGAQPQHF	TGTGCCAGCAGCCCCCGTGGGCAGGGGGCTCAGCCCCAGCATTTT
TRBV20-1	TRBD1	13	TRBJ1-1	few	CSAPGQVNTEAFF	TGCAGTGCCCCGGGACAGGTGAACACTGAAGCTTTCTTT
TRBV15	.	14	TRBJ2-1	.	CATSRDGLNNEQFF	TGTGCCACCAGCAGGGATGGCCTGAACAATGAGCAGTTCTTC
TRBV7-9	.	14	TRBJ2-1	.	CASRRAESSNEQFF	TGTGCCAGCAGGCGGGCGGAATCTTCGAATGAGCAGTTCTTC
TRBV29-1	TRBD1	14	TRBJ1-1	.	CSAQTGTVNTEAFF	TGCAGCGCCCAGACCGGGACAGTGAACACTGAAGCTTTCTTT
TRBV7-8	.	14	TRBJ2-1	few	CASRPRAPNNEQFF	TGTGCCAGCAGACCCCGGGCGCCGAACAATGAGCAGTTCTTC
TRBV7-9	TRBD1	16	TRBJ2-5	.	CASSPLGQGFQETQYF	TGTGCCAGCAGCCCCTTGGGACAGGGCTTCCAAGAGACCCAGTACTTC
TRBV5-6	.	15	TRBJ2-1	.	CASSLAWDSYNEQFF	TGTGCCAGCAGCTTGGCATGGGACTCCTACAATGAGCAGTTCTTC
TRBV12-3/TRBV12-4	.	16	TRBJ2-3	.	CASSLTRGPMRDTQYF	TGTGCCAGCAGTTTAACCCGGGGCCCGATGAGAGATACGCAGTATTTT
TRBV7-2	.	12	TRBJ2-3	.	CASSQAFKTQYF	TGTGCCAGCAGCCAGGCCTTTAAGACGCAGTATTTT
TRBV20-1	.	10	TRBJ1-2	few	CSASPGGYTF	TGCAGTGCTAGCCCCGGCGGCTACACCTTC
TRBV20-1	TRBD1	13	TRBJ1-5	once	CSARADRGEPQHF	TGCAGTGCTAGAGCGGACAGGGGGGAGCCCCAGCATTTT
TRBV29-1	.	13	TRBJ2-3	few	CSVYGSSTDTQYF	TGCAGCGTTTACGGTTCTAGCACAGATACGCAGTATTTT
TRBV20-1	.	15	TRBJ1-5	.	CSASAGNLGNQPQHF	TGCAGTGCCTCCGCAGGGAACTTGGGCAATCAGCCCCAGCATTTT
TRBV14	.	14	TRBJ2-3	.	CASSRRPRTDTQYF	TGTGCCAGCAGCCGAAGACCCCGCACAGATACGCAGTATTTT
TRBV29-1	.	12	TRBJ1-2	few	CSVAPGAGGYTF	TGCAGCGTCGCCCCAGGGGCTGGCGGCTACACCTTC
TRBV10-3	TRBD1	16	TRBJ2-7	.	CAISESGQGGSYEQYF	TGTGCCATCAGTGAGTCTGGACAGGGAGGCTCCTACGAGCAGTACTTC
TRBV3-1	.	12	TRBJ1-2	few	CASSAQNYGYTF	TGTGCCAGCAGCGCCCAAAACTATGGCTACACCTTC
TRBV29-1	TRBD2	14	TRBJ2-7	.	CSVAKGTSHYEQYF	TGCAGCGTTGCTAAGGGGACTAGCCACTACGAGCAGTACTTC
TRBV2	.	13	TRBJ2-1	.	CASSEWGDGEQFF	TGTGCCAGCAGTGAATGGGGGGACGGTGAGCAGTTCTTC